This is a list of T cell receptor beta chains from one sample in a study of Graves' ophthalmopathy and Graves' hyperthyroidism. TCRdb fed the multiplex PCR reads into MiXCR, producing one record per CDR3 protein. The sample holds around 670,000 distinct CDR3 sequences, around 40% seen once. The source material was peripheral blood. The receptors originated from an adult man with Graves' ophthalmopathy. Both conserved end residues are trimmed from each CDR3. The D gene is left open where the match is weak.

10 . TRBV12-3/TRBV12-4 ASSYYGYGYT
12 . TRBV11-2 ASSLGQSTDTQY
12 . TRBV19 ASTAWSSYNEQF
10 . TRBV20-1 SARRNNSPLH
13 . TRBV19 ASSIEGSQSYEQY
14 . TRBV5-1 ASSSIARHRGETQY
11 TRBD1 TRBV5-1 ASNVDREETQY
11 . TRBV7-6 ASSLVGQENLF
14 . TRBV7-8 ASTRVGVTYQETQY
11 . TRBV2 ASSLGTRGTQY
12 TRBD1 TRBV11-2 ASSFGTGLAEAF
15 TRBD1 TRBV19 ASSKGTGRKFGYGYT
13 . TRBV7-9 ASSLLRPSTDTQY
13 . TRBV10-2 ASSENRVGNSPLH
13 . TRBV11-2 ASSLDDTALYEQY
13 TRBD1 TRBV28 ASSSRVPGGDGYT
12 . TRBV24-1 ATSDPGSGQPQH
12 TRBD1 TRBV2 ASSAGTGNYGYT
12 . TRBV10-2 ASSRASTRDEQY
12 TRBD2 TRBV7-2 ASSSRGGSYEQY
12 TRBD1 TRBV7-9 ASSQWDRGKKLF
9 . TRBV19 ASRSGPGYT
12 TRBD2 TRBV5-4 ASSPGWGGETQY
13 . TRBV14 ASSQEGTGRSPLH
13 TRBD1 TRBV12-3/TRBV12-4 ASSWGGTVNSPLH
14 . TRBV29-1 SVEECTGGVYHYEH
13 TRBD1 TRBV5-1 ASSLRTGLSTEAF
12 . TRBV20-1 SARVPGGNYGYT
13 . TRBV14 ASSQESGMNTEAF
13 . TRBV4-3 ASSQDGRESYEQY
11 . TRBV9 ASTPGLTYEQY
13 TRBD1 TRBV29-1 SVEDKGQGGEKLF
13 . TRBV3-1 ASSQAAWEEETQY
13 . TRBV2 AGNGAARRTDTQY
12 . TRBV20-1 SARGKAGNQPQH
10 . TRBV20-1 SAGSGRDGYT
9 . TRBV10-3 ATVNSYEQY
10 . TRBV29-1 SVGQRDEKLF
14 TRBD1 TRBV7-9 ASSLRGGQSNYGYT
11 . TRBV29-1 SVGPGRGETQY
14 . TRBV19 ASRPVGALSNQPQH
12 . TRBV9 ASSVGVDNSPLH
13 TRBD1 TRBV10-3 AISPGTGSRTEAF
11 . TRBV9 ASSVHVNYGYT
13 . TRBV5-1 ASSLTVGAGYGYT
13 . TRBV25-1 AWSSASVVVGELF
13 . TRBV4-2 ASSQDSVMVGKLF
10 . TRBV20-1 SASYSGNTIY
11 TRBD1 TRBV19 ASSVDRGETQY
12 . TRBV10-3 ASSYHRERNEQY
11 . TRBV20-1 SAEGRAPGEQY
11 TRBD1 TRBV19 ASSRSGGSPLH
13 . TRBV7-2 ASSRTSSSGNTIY
12 TRBD2 TRBV5-4 ASRAGRTTYEQY
15 . TRBV2 ASSRPSRDQDTDTQY
13 TRBD1 TRBV25-1 ASSAPGQGVEKLF
8 . TRBV20-1 SALQETQC